The next 19 T cell receptor beta chains were all read from a single sample in a study of STAT5B mutations in CD4+ large granular lymphocyte leukemia. Assay: immunoSEQ multiplex PCR; the TCRdb copy retains only in-frame clones and omits some. Among some 29,000 clones listed, around 78% were seen once. Sequencing used CD4+ T cells from blood buffy coats. The receptors shown here come from a human donor in good health.

This chain uses TRBV19 with TRBJ2-3; 8 positions agree with TRBD2. This CDR3 is 15 amino acids long. The ends lost 3 bases at V and 3 bases at J; junction bases unmatched: 5. Germline V lookup: CDR1 LNHDA, CDR2 SQIVND (reference sequence). DNA of the CDR3: TGTGCCAGTAGTATTGCCAGCGGGGGAACAGATACGCAGTATTTT. Translated, it gives CASSIASGGTDTQYF.

The V call is TRBV7-6, the J call TRBJ2-1; D unclear. Trimming took 1 base from V and 0 from J, leaving 4 bases between them. The CDR3 sequence is 14 residues long. The germline V gene encodes CDR1 SGHVS and CDR2 FNYEAQ. In nucleotides, the CDR3 is TGTGCCAGCAGCTTAGGAGGCTCCTACAATGAGCAGTTCTTC. Protein product: CASSLGGSYNEQFF.

The chain joins TRBV2 to TRBJ2-7; 11 bases are a match to TRBD2. V shed 6 bases and J 0 bases; nucleotides not matched to a gene: 1. Germline V CDR1 and CDR2: SNHLY, FYNNEI. The length of the CDR3 is 14 residues. The CDR3 loop is CASRTSGSSYEQYF. In DNA, the CDR3 is TGTGCCAGCAGAACTAGCGGGAGCTCCTACGAGCAGTACTTC.

The chain employs TRBV12-5 and TRBJ2-7; D perhaps matches TRBD1 (5 bases). The CDR3 runs to 13 residues. Germline V gives CDR1 LGHNT, CDR2 FRNRAP. Trimming removed 5 bases at V and 3 bases at J, with 11 bases between. CDR3 bases: TGTGCTAGTGGTAAACAGGAGCTCTACGAGCAGTACTTC. Translating gives CASGKQELYEQYF.

V and J are TRBV5-1 and TRBJ2-3; TRBD2 aligns across 14 bases. The germline V gene encodes CDR1 SGHRS and CDR2 YFSETQ. V shed 4 bases and J 5 bases; nucleotides not matched to a gene: 6. The CDR3 runs to 16 residues. DNA of the CDR3: TGCGCCAGCAGCCCTCAAGGACTAGCGGGAGGAGATACGCAGTATTTT. Protein sequence: CASSPQGLAGGDTQYF.

This chain links TRBV19 with TRBJ2-2, with unresolved D. Trimming cost V 5 bases and J 5 bases, with 9 bases left between them. The germline V gene encodes CDR1 LNHDA and CDR2 SQIVND (reference sequence). The CDR3 is 13 residues long. The CDR3 nucleotides are TGTGCCAGTAGTCTGGGATTGACCGGGGAGCTGTTTTTT. The encoded protein is CASSLGLTGELFF.

V is TRBV29-1 and J is TRBJ2-3; 7 bases map to TRBD2. The ends lost 3 bases at V and 2 bases at J; junction bases unmatched: 2. The CDR3 sequence is 13 residues long. Germline loops: CDR1 SQVTM, CDR2 ANQGSEA. Written as DNA, the CDR3 is TGCAGCGTTGAGGGGGGGACCACAGATACGCAGTATTTT. Translated: CSVEGGTTDTQYF.

The V gene is TRBV5-1, the J gene TRBJ2-5; D perhaps matches TRBD1 (6 bases). The CDR3 runs to 14 residues. Trimming left V 4 bases short and J 0 bases short, with 10 bases between. Germline V gene data show CDR1 as SGHRS and CDR2 as YFSETQ. The DNA for the CDR3 is TGCGCCAGCAGCCCTCGGACAGACCAAGAGACCCAGTACTTC. Protein sequence: CASSPRTDQETQYF.

The rearrangement links TRBV7-9 to TRBJ2-5; 7 bases align to TRBD1. Germline CDR1 is SEHNR and CDR2 is FQNEAQ (reference sequence). V lost 5 bases, J lost 2 bases, and 5 bases stayed unmatched. The CDR3 contains 14 residues. The CDR3 DNA reads as TGTGCCAGCAGCGATACAGGGGTACAAGAGACCCAGTACTTC. This codes for CASSDTGVQETQYF. The variable domain in full, with the rest retrieved from reference TRBV7-9 and TRBJ2-5, is DTGVSQNPRHKITKRGQNVTFRCDPISEHNRLYWYRQTLGQGPEFLTYFQNEAQLEKSRLLSDRFSAERPKGSFSTLEIQRTEQGDSAMYLCASSDTGVQETQYFGPGTRLLVL.

This clone showed up just once. The chain uses TRBV5-1 and TRBJ2-2, with D perhaps being TRBD1 or TRBD2 (6 bases each). Germline CDR1 SGHRS, CDR2 YFSETQ. V lost 6 bases and J lost 7, with 16 bases in between. CDR3 length: 14 residues. For the CDR3, the DNA is TGCGCCAGCAAAAAAGGGGGGATCGGCGGGGAGCTGTTTTTT. Protein product: CASKKGGIGGELFF.

The chain links TRBV7-2 to TRBJ2-3, with 12 nucleotides matching TRBD2. The CDR3 totals 17 residues. Germline assignment: CDR1 SGHTA and CDR2 FQGNSA. With V trimmed by 5 bases and J by 5 bases, 11 bases remained unmatched. The CDR3 DNA is TGTGCCAGCAGCCAGCGGGCCCTAGCGGGGGGGCGAGATACGCAGTATTTT. As protein: CASSQRALAGGRDTQYF.

The chain combines TRBV5-4 with TRBJ2-5, with 12 bases aligning to TRBD2. There are 17 residues in the CDR3. Germline-derived CDR1 and CDR2 are SGHNT and YYREEE (reference sequence). The V gene end was trimmed by 2 bases and the J gene end by 4 bases; junction bases not matched to a gene: 9. The CDR3 region has the DNA TGTGCCAGCAGCTTCGGGACTAGCGGGTCGGGGCGAGAGACCCAGTACTTC. Translation gives CASSFGTSGSGRETQYF.

V and J are TRBV19 and TRBJ1-5; D unresolved. This CDR3 contains 14 residues. The ends were cut back, 3 bases at V and 2 bases at J, with 8 bases in the middle. Germline values: CDR1 LNHDA, CDR2 SQIVND (reference sequence). CDR3 bases: TGTGCCAGTAGTATCGCGGGTGGCAATCAGCCCCAGCATTTT. As protein: CASSIAGGNQPQHF.

This clone was found once. This chain links TRBV5-4 with TRBJ2-5; 7 nucleotides match TRBD1. This CDR3 spans 15 amino acids. V trimming: 0 bases; J trimming: 4 bases; junction bases outside the gene matches: 6. Germline assignment: CDR1 SGHNT and CDR2 YYREEE (reference sequence). CDR3 in amino acids: CASSLDTGVRETQYF. Written as DNA, the CDR3 is TGTGCCAGCAGCTTGGATACAGGGGTGCGAGAGACCCAGTACTTC.

CDR3 sequence reads: CASSVGVGGGTNTGELFF. In DNA form, the CDR3 reads TGTGCCAGCAGCGTAGGCGTAGGGGGGGGGACGAACACCGGGGAGCTGTTTTTT. This chain joins TRBV9 and TRBJ2-2; D might be TRBD2 (7 bases). CDR1 is SGDLS, CDR2 YYNGEE, per germline. This CDR3 spans 18 amino acids. The V and J ends lost 0 bases and 0 bases respectively, with 15 bases between them.

A single count supports this clone. The chain carries TRBV27 and TRBJ2-7, with 9 bases aligning to TRBD2. The CDR3 is 14 residues long. Germline V CDR1 and CDR2: MNHEY, SMNVEV (reference sequence). V lost 3 bases to trimming and J lost 5 bases; unmatched junction nucleotides: 5. This chain's CDR3 is CASSLREGFHEQYF. In DNA, the CDR3 is TGTGCCAGCAGTTTGCGGGAGGGGTTCCACGAGCAGTACTTC.

The chain links TRBV19 to TRBJ1-2, with TRBD1 identical over 7 bases. CDR3 length: 12 amino acids. The germline gives CDR1 LNHDA, CDR2 SQIVND (reference sequence). The V gene end was trimmed by 5 bases and the J gene end by 8 bases; junction bases not matched to a gene: 5. The CDR3 nucleotides read TGTGCCAGTAGTGCTTACAGGGGCGGCTACACCTTC. It specifies CASSAYRGGYTF.

V and J are TRBV6-1 and TRBJ2-1, with TRBD2 matching 8 bases. Germline V CDR1 and CDR2: MNHNS, SASEGT. Trimming cost V 2 bases and J 5 bases; bases outside gene matches: 8. CDR3 size: 16 residues. CDR3 loop: CASSERSGRLNNEQFF. DNA for the CDR3: TGTGCCAGCAGTGAAAGGAGCGGGAGACTTAACAATGAGCAGTTCTTC.

The chain couples TRBV30 to TRBJ1-2; D is ambiguous. The CDR3 consists of 13 residues. With 0 bases removed from V and 7 bases from J, the gap between germline ends came to 12 bases. Germline lookup yields CDR1 GTSNPN and CDR2 SVGIG (reference sequence). The CDR3, as DNA: TGTGCCTGGAGTGTATCCCCAGACGGTGGCTACACCTTC. Protein: CAWSVSPDGGYTF.